What follows are 10 T cell receptor beta chains derived from one specimen sequenced in a study of T-cell reconstitution after alpha-beta-depleted transplantation in children. A TCRbeta library incorporating unique molecular identifiers was prepared. TCRdb itself ran the PCR reads through MiXCR, one entry per CDR3 protein. The data hold 190,000 or so distinct CDR3 sequences, with roughly 7.5% observed a single time. The input for sequencing was PBMCs from the stem cell graft donor, taken from the stem cell graft. The receptors stem from a human donor who donated a stem cell graft to a child with Wiskott-Aldrich syndrome.

This clonotype was counted a few times. This chain joins TRBV5-1 and TRBJ2-2; 7 nucleotides align to TRBD1. Germline V lookup: CDR1 SGHRS, CDR2 YFSETQ. This CDR3 has 13 amino acids. Losses at the gene ends were 6 bases for V and 6 bases for J; bases not matched to a gene: 5. The CDR3 sequence: CASKVTGAGELFF. In DNA form, the CDR3 reads TGCGCCAGCAAAGTTACAGGGGCCGGGGAGCTGTTTTTT.

This clonotype came up many times. This chain uses TRBV5-1 with TRBJ2-2, with D uncertain. The CDR3 is made up of 15 amino acids. CDR1 SGHRS and CDR2 YFSETQ come from the germline V gene. V lost 3 bases and J 1 base, leaving 10 bases between the germline ends. In DNA form, the CDR3 reads TGCGCCAGCAGCTACGCAACGGTGAACACCGGGGAGCTGTTTTTT. It encodes CASSYATVNTGELFF. Full variable domain (missing parts from reference TRBV5-1 and TRBJ2-2): KAGVTQTPRYLIKTRGQQVTLSCSPISGHRSVSWYQQTPGQGLQFLFEYFSETQRNKGNFPGRFSGRQFSNSRSEMNVSTLELGDSALYLCASSYATVNTGELFFGEGSRLTVL.

This clonotype was counted many times. The rearrangement joins TRBV7-2 to TRBJ2-1, with 10 bases fitting TRBD2. V lost 3 bases to trimming and J lost 9 bases; unmatched junction nucleotides: 5. This CDR3 region has 14 residues. Germline CDR1 reads SGHTA; CDR2 reads FQGNSA. The CDR3 region is CASSFTSGKSEQFF. CDR3 coding DNA: TGTGCCAGCAGCTTCACTAGCGGGAAGTCTGAGCAGTTCTTC.

There are many counts of this clonotype. The chain has TRBV13 and TRBJ2-3; 8 bases agree with TRBD1. Germline CDR1 and CDR2: PRHDT and FYEKMQ (reference sequence). Trimming removed 5 bases from V and 1 base from J; junction bases left unmatched: 2. The CDR3 sequence is 14 residues long. CDR3 coding DNA: TGTGCCAGCAGCGAGGGACAGGGCACAGATACGCAGTATTTT. Protein product: CASSEGQGTDTQYF.

This clonotype has a count of ten or more. The chain uses TRBV6-1 and TRBJ2-1, with 10 bases identical to TRBD1. The J segment lost 5 bases and the V segment lost 7 bases, leaving 5 bases of the junction unmatched. The length of the CDR3 is 14 residues. Per the germline V gene, CDR1 is MNHNS and CDR2 is SASEGT. For the CDR3, the DNA is TGTGCCAGCACCCTGGGACAGGGGAACAATGAGCAGTTCTTC. It codes for CASTLGQGNNEQFF.

In this sample, this clonotype turned up many times. This chain uses TRBV7-2 with TRBJ1-5; D remains ambiguous. CDR3 length: 13 amino acids. V was pared by 2 bases and J by 5 bases, with 7 bases between. CDR1 is SGHTA, CDR2 FQGNSA, per germline. CDR3 residues: CASSLSLYQPQHF. The CDR3 DNA sequence: TGTGCCAGCAGCTTATCACTATATCAGCCCCAGCATTTT.

This clonotype was seen repeatedly, ten times or more. The rearrangement joins TRBV7-2 to TRBJ2-1; 7 bases agree with TRBD1. Germline V gene sequence: CDR1 SGHTA, CDR2 FQGNSA. The trim removed 5 bases at V and 5 bases at J, leaving 9 bases unmatched. This CDR3 is 15 amino acids long. Here the CDR3 DNA reads TGTGCCAGCAGCGAAAGGGGGCTCTGGGACAATGAGCAGTTCTTC. Residues: CASSERGLWDNEQFF.

This clonotype occurred once. The chain recombines TRBV2 with TRBJ2-3; D might be TRBD1 or TRBD2, each matching 5 bases. Germline V gene data show CDR1 as SNHLY and CDR2 as FYNNEI. This CDR3 is 13 amino acids long. Trimming pared 7 bases from V and 3 bases from J, leaving 11 bases between. CDR3 sequence (DNA): TGTGCCAGCAATATTGGGGGTACAGATACGCAGTATTTT. Translated: CASNIGGTDTQYF.

Ten or more counts support this clonotype. The genes are TRBV4-3 and TRBJ2-1; no clear D gene. The CDR3 length is 17 residues. Trimming removed 0 bases at V and 1 base at J, with 13 bases between. Germline CDR1 is LGHNA and CDR2 is YSLEER. The CDR3 DNA sequence: TGCGCCAGCAGCCAAGACTTGCTAGTTTGGTCCTACAATGAGCAGTTCTTC. Protein: CASSQDLLVWSYNEQFF.

This sequence joins TRBV12-5 and TRBJ2-2, with D possibly being TRBD1 (7 bases). CDR1 is LGHNT, CDR2 FRNRAP, per germline. CDR3 length: 15 residues. Trimming cost V 2 bases and J 4 bases, with 11 bases left between them. CDR3 loop: CASGLNRGGTGELFF. CDR3 in DNA: TGTGCTAGTGGTTTGAACAGGGGAGGCACCGGGGAGCTGTTTTTT.